The 11 T cell receptor beta chains reported below all come from one sample, sequenced in a study of Graves' ophthalmopathy and Graves' hyperthyroidism. The authors amplified TCR beta CDR3 regions, and they did so from RNA transcripts for repertoire sequencing. The first-round RT-PCR employed HTBI primers together with the Qiagen OneStep RT-PCR kit. A multiplex PCR was then performed as the second round. TCRdb reprocessed the multiplex PCR reads via MiXCR and lists one record per CDR3 protein. The sample has about 480,000 distinct CDR3 sequences, approximately 15% seen once; the top ten hold 9.8%. Sequencing was done on a sample of blood. The receptors originated from a woman aged 25 to 39 with Graves' ophthalmopathy.

This clonotype was found many times. The V gene is TRBV28, the J gene TRBJ1-5; D unclear. Germline lookup yields CDR1 MDHEN and CDR2 SYDVKM. The CDR3 is 17 amino acids. V lost 4 bases and J lost 2, with 18 bases in between. CDR3 sequence: CASSSRKGEIGNQPQHF. Written as DNA, the CDR3 is TGTGCCAGCAGTTCGCGGAAGGGAGAAATCGGCAATCAGCCCCAGCATTTT.

This clonotype was recorded many times. The chain carries TRBV24-1 and TRBJ2-2; weak D call: TRBD2 (5 bases). This CDR3 is built from 16 residues. Trimming left V 2 bases short and J 4 bases short, with 13 bases between. Germline CDR1 is KGHDR and CDR2 is SFDVKD. In DNA form, the CDR3 reads TGTGCCACCAGTGATTATGGCAACCGGGGCACCGGGGAGCTGTTTTTT. It yields the protein CATSDYGNRGTGELFF.

As for this clonotype: A much larger clone lies a single base off, so this may be a read error. The chain employs TRBV2 and TRBJ1-6; perhaps TRBD1 as D (6 bases). Germline V gene data show CDR1 as SNHLY and CDR2 as FYNNEI. V was pared by 3 bases and J by 7 bases, with 16 bases between. The CDR3 runs 16 residues. CDR3 amino acids: CASSEFWAGVNSPLHF. CDR3 sequence (DNA): TGTGCCAGCAGTGAGTTTTGGGCAGGGGTGAATTCACCCCTCCACTTT.

This clonotype has a count of ten or more. The chain employs TRBV12-3 or TRBV12-4 and TRBJ2-2, with 9 bases aligning to TRBD2. V lost 3 bases and J lost 1; bases outside the gene matches: 6. The CDR3 consists of 17 residues. CDR3 residues: CASSLPSSGKNTGELFF. The CDR3 DNA reads TGTGCCAGCAGTTTGCCATCTAGCGGGAAGAACACCGGGGAGCTGTTTTTT.

This clonotype was seen at least ten times. The chain employs TRBV30 and TRBJ1-1; D remains unclear. CDR3 length equals 12 residues. Germline V gene sequence: CDR1 GTSNPN, CDR2 SVGIG (reference sequence). Between the trimmed V and J ends, which lost 4 bases and 2 bases, there was a span of 8 bases. CDR3 DNA sequence: TGTGCCTGGAATCGAGATAACACTGAAGCTTTCTTT. Translated, it gives CAWNRDNTEAFF.

This clonotype was counted many times. This chain uses TRBV12-3 or TRBV12-4 with TRBJ1-5; D is uncertain. The CDR3 sequence is 12 residues long. V lost 3 bases and J lost 4, with 4 bases in between. The CDR3 reads CASSFLNQPQHF. CDR3 coding DNA: TGTGCCAGCAGTTTTCTAAATCAGCCCCAGCATTTT.

There are many counts of this clonotype. The genes are TRBV6-5 and TRBJ1-5, with D tentatively TRBD1 (6 bases). CDR1 and CDR2 (germline): MNHEY, SVGAGI. V lost 0 bases, J lost 2 bases, and 11 bases lay in between. The CDR3 has 16 amino acids. Here the CDR3 DNA reads TGTGCCAGCAGTTACTCGAGGGGGGGTCGCAATCAGCCCCAGCATTTT. Its protein product is CASSYSRGGRNQPQHF.

This clonotype was seen at least ten times. The junction and the germline gene differ at one end; a read error may be behind it. This chain connects TRBV20-1 to TRBJ1-5; perhaps TRBD1 as D (6 bases). The CDR3 has 16 amino acids. CDR1 is DFQATT, CDR2 SNEGSKA, per germline (reference sequence). CDR3 DNA: TGCAGTGCTCGAGACAGGCCTTCTCATAGCAATCAGCCCCAGCATTTT. Its protein is CSARDRPSHSNQPQHF.

This sequence joins TRBV19 and TRBJ1-1; 7 positions agree with TRBD1. V gave up 10 bases and J gave up 0 bases; unmatched junction bases: 5. The germline gives CDR1 LNHDA, CDR2 SQIVND (reference sequence). The CDR3 consists of 13 residues. CDR3: CATQGQMNTEAFF. The CDR3 coding sequence is TGTGCCACCCAGGGACAGATGAACACTGAAGCTTTCTTT.

In its sample, this clonotype was seen many times. The rearrangement links TRBV12-3 or TRBV12-4 to TRBJ2-7; 8 bases are shared with TRBD1. CDR3 length: 12 amino acids. The V and J ends lost 6 bases and 6 bases, in that order; junction bases with no gene match: 4. The CDR3 DNA sequence: TGTGCCAGCAGCAACACAGGGGGCGAGCAGTACTTC. Its translation is CASSNTGGEQYF.

This clonotype was detected ten times or more. The genes are TRBV10-3 and TRBJ2-7, with D maybe TRBD1 (6 bases). CDR1 ENHRY and CDR2 SYGVKD come from the germline V gene. The CDR3 has 12 amino acids. The V end was cut by 3 bases, the J end by 4 bases, with 7 bases between. Written as DNA, the CDR3 is TGTGCCATCAGTGACAGGGGTTACGAGCAGTACTTC. As protein: CAISDRGYEQYF.